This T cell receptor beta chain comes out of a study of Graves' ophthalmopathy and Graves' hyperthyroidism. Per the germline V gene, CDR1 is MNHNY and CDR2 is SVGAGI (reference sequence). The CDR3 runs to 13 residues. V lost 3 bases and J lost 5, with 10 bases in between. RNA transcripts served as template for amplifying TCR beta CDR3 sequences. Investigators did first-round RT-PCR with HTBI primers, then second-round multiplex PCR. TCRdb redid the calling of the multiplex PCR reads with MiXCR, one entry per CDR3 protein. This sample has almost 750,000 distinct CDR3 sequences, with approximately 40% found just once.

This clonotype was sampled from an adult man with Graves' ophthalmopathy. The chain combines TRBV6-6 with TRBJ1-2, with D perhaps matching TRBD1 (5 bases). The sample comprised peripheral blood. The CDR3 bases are TGTGCCAGCAGTTATTTAGGGGATTATGGCTACACCTTC. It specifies CASSYLGDYGYTF.